This T cell receptor (beta chain) was captured by sequencing in a study of regulatory T cells in long-lasting Graves disease. Overall study findings and caveats: In persistent patients, shared public clonotypes (over 2,500) outnumbered those in new patients (about 890).

The time point denotes: newly diagnosed GD, antithyroid drugs for less than 3 months. Isolated PBMC RNA provided the starting material for the TCR library. This clonotype was observed many times. What it recognizes is unknown. Relying on iRepertoire HTBI primers and Arm-PCR of CDR3 regions, the team built TCR beta libraries. TCRdb reprocessed the multiplex PCR reads via MiXCR and lists one record per CDR3 protein. The table lists approximately 300,000 distinct CDR3 sequences, about 18% of them singletons. Germline loops: CDR1 MNHEY, CDR2 SMNVEV (reference sequence). The V gene lost 3 bases and the J gene lost 4 bases, with 19 bases spanning the gap. This CDR3 contains 17 residues.

This receptor was taken from a female donor with Graves disease. This rearrangement joins TRBV27 to TRBJ2-1; maybe TRBD2 (5 bases). The sample in question was peripheral blood mononuclear cells (PBMCs), obtained at new diagnosis, from a patient treated with antithyroid drugs. CDR3 nucleotides: TGTGCCAGCAGTTTGGGAGCGGACCGCGCCTTTTACAATGAGCAGTTCTTC. It specifies CASSLGADRAFYNEQFF.